This T cell receptor beta chain was documented in a study of a mutant IDH1 vaccine in newly diagnosed glioma. Overall study context: Treated patients were approximately 62% male, around 40% female, mean age around 40 years.

Time point: baseline, week 1 (first vaccination visit). Treatment described: pre-vaccination baseline after standard-of-care therapy. Each astrocytoma in the donors was new, WHO grade 3 or 4, IDH1-mutant and ATRX-lost. Some clones are missing from TCRdb's copy, which holds only in-frame ones; the method was immunoSEQ multiplex PCR. The top ten clones hold approximately 8% of a sample with around 87,000 clones, 83% of them seen once. There are 13 residues in the CDR3. The germline V gene has CDR1 SQVTM and CDR2 ANQGSEA. Trimming shortened V by 4 bases and J by 0 bases, and 8 bases separated the two germline ends. This clone was counted only a few times.

The source material was PBMCs, sampled from a glioma patient treated with radiotherapy, temozolomide or both. The J gene is TRBJ2-3, the V gene TRBV29-1; D remains ambiguous. The source is a woman in her 50s with glioma. CDR3 region: CSVVSDSTDTQYF. In DNA form, the CDR3 reads TGCAGCGTTGTGTCGGACAGCACAGATACGCAGTATTTT.